This T cell receptor beta chain originates from a study of CD8 T cells in Susac syndrome. Study-level points and caveats: The study conceded that relatively few individuals underwent its TCR sequencing and HLA analysis.

Trimming cost V 0 bases and J 2 bases, with 18 bases left between them. The germline CDR1 and CDR2 sequences are SGHRS and YFSETQ. The CDR3 is made up of 17 amino acids. In its sample, this clonotype was seen a few times. Its specificity is unknown. Reverse transcription of roughly 0.5 to 1 ug RNA was performed with random hexamers. Across 54 Vbeta and 13 Jbeta, immunoSEQ multiplex PCR amplified TCR beta CDR3. MiXCR was run by TCRdb on the immunoSEQ multiplex PCR reads, yielding one entry per CDR3 protein. The table includes some 170,000 distinct CDR3 sequences, 80% to 95% detected once. Sequencing targeted TCR beta in blood CD8+ and CD4+ T cells. The healthy controls were matched to patients by age and sex.

The gene calls are TRBV5-1 and TRBJ2-7; D possibly corresponds to TRBD2 (7 bases). This receptor was identified in a human donor in good health. The source material was CD4+ T cells from PBMCs. The CDR3 coding sequence is TGCGCCAGCAGCTTGGGGGCCCGGGGGGCGGGGGCCTACGAGCAGTACTTC. Translation: CASSLGARGAGAYEQYF.